This T cell receptor beta chain was found in a study of cytomegalovirus exposure and HLA in healthy donors listed by TCRdb under 2017. About the study as a whole: The roughly 670 repertoires of the first cohort and the 95 to 150 validation repertoires were produced on the same platform, according to a later analysis. The aim of the study was to test whether cataloging public T cell receptors could identify signatures of past pathogen exposure. A separate validation cohort of 90 to 150 different subjects was used in addition to the approximately 610-subject first cohort. To predict cytomegalovirus infection status, the study combined high-throughput TCR immunosequencing, statistical association of individual TCRs with disease status, and machine learning.

The library was produced with the immunoSEQ multiplex PCR assay. Processing in the source paper ran as follows. A statistical classification framework was built for diagnosing cytomegalovirus status from the catalog of TCR beta chain sequences. The clones in this table, taken by TCRdb from immuneACCESS, are in-frame only. Not every clone is retained; where verified, under half of the shortfall comes from an unresolved V gene, and the cause of the rest is unknown. V and J calls and clone size are as listed in that table; D and trimming were resolved from the DNA. In all, the sample holds fewer than 75,000 clones, and around 95% of those were seen once. Of the sample, approximately 2% falls within the top ten clones. The donors belonged to the validation cohort of over a hundred subjects, which was separate from the approximately 610-subject first cohort. On the study overall, not on this receptor specifically: A few of the identified cytomegalovirus-associated TCR beta chains were confirmed in vitro to be specific for cytomegalovirus antigens. A later analysis found that TCRs clustered in the first cohort also tended to co-occur in the 95 to 150 validation repertoires, with 90% to 95% of cluster scores above 0. A later analysis had no HLA typing for the validation cohort, so co-occurrence there was scored across all 130 or so repertoires. In both the original and validation cohorts, the classifier was reported to diagnose cytomegalovirus status with high specificity and sensitivity. Most TCR sequences were observed very rarely across donors, whereas some public TCRs were present in many individuals. The authors suggested that the approach could potentially be generalized to other disease states and immunological phenotypes. The study gave a list of about 160 TCR beta chains associated with cytomegalovirus.

As for this clone: This clone's antigen is unknown. No much larger clone is present one base from it, and per-base qualities are unavailable.

The CDR3 covers 13 residues, taking in both the cysteine and the phenylalanine. Solely the CDR3 DNA is kept, with 39 bases framed from the first base. As encoded in the germline V gene (reference sequence), CDR1 is SGHNT while CDR2 is YYREEE. V loses 0 bases of germline sequence and J loses 3 bases, and the interval between the two ends is 6 bases. This chain joins TRBV5-4 to TRBJ2-5, and perhaps TRBD1 as D gene, on 6 matching bases. What was sequenced was PBMCs. This sequence originates from a woman between 18 and 29 years old in good health and CMV-seropositive. The CDR3 region has the sequence CASSLDREETQYF. The bases read TGTGCCAGCAGCTTGGACAGGGAAGAGACCCAGTACTTC.